The 10 T cell receptor beta chains listed next were all sequenced from one sample in a study of cytomegalovirus exposure and HLA in healthy donors. With 60 Vbeta and 13 Jbeta primers, the PCR was carried out. TCRdb's table, derived via immunoSEQ multiplex PCR, lists solely in-frame clones and lacks some. Altogether 150,000 to 250,000 clones are present, around 80% being singletons, with the ten largest covering 4.4%. The sequencing sample was made of PBMCs. These receptors originate from a woman in her 30s in good health and CMV-seropositive.

V and J are TRBV5-5 and TRBJ2-7, with D maybe TRBD2 (6 bases). Per the germline V gene, CDR1 is SGHKS and CDR2 is YYEKEE (reference sequence). Trimming pared 0 bases from V and 1 base from J, leaving 11 bases between. The CDR3 length is 15 residues. The CDR3 region has the DNA TGTGCCAGCAGCTTGGGGGGACTCTTTTCCTACGAGCAGTACTTC. This sequence encodes CASSLGGLFSYEQYF.

This clone was recorded once. The CDR3 protein is CASSQDWTLNTEAFF. In DNA, the CDR3 is TGCGCCAGCAGCCAAGATTGGACACTGAACACTGAAGCTTTCTTT. The chain links TRBV4-1 to TRBJ1-1; possibly TRBD1 for D (5 bases). Germline assignment: CDR1 MGHRA and CDR2 YSYEKL. The length of the CDR3 is 15 residues. V was cut by 0 bases and J by 0 bases, with 8 bases left in between.

The chain links TRBV29-1 to TRBJ1-1; TRBD1 agrees at 8 bases. The junction had 8 bases not matched to a gene; V was cut back by 6 bases and J by 5 bases. Germline V gene sequence: CDR1 SQVTM, CDR2 ANQGSEA. The CDR3 extends over 13 amino acids. This chain's CDR3 is CSVQNDRGTEAFF. In DNA, the CDR3 is TGCAGCGTCCAGAACGACAGGGGTACTGAAGCTTTCTTT. Full variable domain (outside the CDR3, taken from reference TRBV29-1 and TRBJ1-1): SAVISQKPSRDICQRGTSLTIQCQVDSQVTMMFWYRQQPGQSLTLIATANQGSEATYESGFVIDKFPISRPNLTFSTLTVSNMSPEDSSIYLCSVQNDRGTEAFFGQGTRLTVV.

The chain joins TRBV18 to TRBJ2-3, with 8 positions matching TRBD2. The CDR3 is 15 residues long. From germline, CDR1 is KGHSH and CDR2 LQKENI. Trimming removed 3 bases from V and 5 bases from J; junction bases left unmatched: 7. As DNA, the CDR3 is TGTGCCAGCTCACCTAACGGGGGGGCCGGAGATACGCAGTATTTT. Protein sequence: CASSPNGGAGDTQYF.

The chain carries TRBV11-3 and TRBJ2-1; D is possibly TRBD1 (5 bases). The germline CDR1 and CDR2 sequences are SGHNT and YENEEA. This CDR3 spans 14 amino acids. V was cut by 6 bases and J by 0 bases, with 9 bases left in between. In DNA, the CDR3 is TGTGCCAGCAGAGGGGTGAGCTCCTACAATGAGCAGTTCTTC. The encoded protein is CASRGVSSYNEQFF. Drawing the rest from reference TRBV11-3 and TRBJ2-1, the complete variable domain is EAGVVQSPRYKIIEKKQPVAFWCNPISGHNTLYWYLQNLGQGPELLIRYENEEAVDDSQLPKDRFSAERLKGVDSTLKIQPAELGDSAVYLCASRGVSSYNEQFFGPGTRLTVL.

V is TRBV5-1 and J is TRBJ2-7, with D perhaps TRBD2 (6 bases). Germline V lookup: CDR1 SGHRS, CDR2 YFSETQ. The V gene lost 5 bases and the J gene lost 4 bases, with 13 bases spanning the gap. The CDR3 runs to 13 residues. The CDR3 is CASREGSAYEQYF. The CDR3 bases are TGCGCCAGCAGGGAGGGATCGGCATACGAGCAGTACTTC.

The rearrangement uses TRBV5-4 and TRBJ2-5; D is perhaps TRBD2 (7 bases). The V end lost 4 bases, the J end lost 3 bases, and 16 bases lay between the germline ends. CDR1 and CDR2 from the germline V gene are SGHNT and YYREEE (reference sequence). The CDR3 loop spans 15 amino acids. CDR3 coding DNA: TGTGCCAGCAGCATTGGGGGGGGGCTAGAAGAGACCCAGTACTTC. It is translated as CASSIGGGLEETQYF.

In this sample, this clone turned up once. The V gene is TRBV5-1, the J gene TRBJ1-1, with 8 bases aligning to TRBD1. The CDR3 has 17 amino acids. Germline V lookup: CDR1 SGHRS, CDR2 YFSETQ. With 4 bases clipped from V and 3 bases from J, the junction kept 14 bases outside the gene matches. The DNA for the CDR3 is TGCGCCAGCAGCCAACCACGGACAGGGACGGGGGACACTGAAGCTTTCTTT. Its translation: CASSQPRTGTGDTEAFF.

The V and J genes are TRBV4-1 and TRBJ1-5; D gene ambiguous. The CDR3 has 16 amino acids. Germline CDR1 reads MGHRA; CDR2 reads YSYEKL. Trimming cost V 0 bases and J 3 bases, with 12 bases left between them. In DNA, the CDR3 is TGCGCCAGCAGCCAAGATCGGGCCGGGATCAATCAGCCCCAGCATTTT. Encoded protein: CASSQDRAGINQPQHF.

The chain is built from TRBV27 and TRBJ2-3, with 8 bases aligning to TRBD2. Germline loops: CDR1 MNHEY, CDR2 SMNVEV (reference sequence). The ends lost 4 bases at V and 1 base at J; junction bases unmatched: 10. The length of the CDR3 is 17 residues. DNA of the CDR3: TGTGCCAGCAGTTCCCCGGGGGGGATTAATCGCACAGATACGCAGTATTTT. It yields the protein CASSSPGGINRTDTQYF.